Following are 24 T cell receptor beta chains from one sample sequenced in a study of PD-1 blockade in classical Hodgkin lymphoma. Each of the patients experienced relapse following autologous stem cell transplantation, and their brentuximab vedotin exposure differed. The protocol was immunoSEQ multiplex PCR, while the TCRdb copy is restricted to in-frame clones and leaves out a portion. The table records 40,000 or so clones, around 80% of them present only once. Sequenced material: peripheral blood mononuclear cells (PBMCs), taken at baseline. The source of these receptors is a human donor with classical Hodgkin lymphoma.

The V and J genes are TRBV4-1 and TRBJ2-1; weak D call: TRBD1 (5 bases). CDR3 size: 14 residues. Deletions cut 2 bases from V and 4 bases from J, with 9 bases between. Germline V gene lookup returns CDR1 MGHRA and CDR2 YSYEKL. The CDR3 reads CASSQTDTYNEQFF. The DNA for the CDR3 is TGCGCCAGCAGCCAAACGGACACTTACAATGAGCAGTTCTTC.

This clone was detected only a few times. The chain joins TRBV25-1 to TRBJ1-2, with D unclear. The germline CDR1 and CDR2 sequences are MGHDK and SYGVNS. CDR3 size: 12 residues. The V and J ends lost 4 bases and 6 bases respectively, with 9 bases between them. The CDR3, as DNA: TGTGCCAGCAGTGTAATCGGTGATGGCTACACCTTC. Translation: CASSVIGDGYTF.

This clone was recorded only once. Here the CDR3 DNA reads TGTGCCAGCAGTGAGGGGGGGCTGAGCTCCTACGAGCAGTACTTC. Its translation: CASSEGGLSSYEQYF. The chain links TRBV2 to TRBJ2-7; perhaps TRBD2 as D (7 bases). Trimming cost V 3 bases and J 0 bases, with 12 bases left between them. The length of the CDR3 is 15 residues. Looked up from germline, CDR1 is SNHLY and CDR2 is FYNNEI.

V gene TRBV9 combines with J gene TRBJ2-5, with a weak D call TRBD1 (7 bases). Trimming shortened V by 4 bases and J by 7 bases, and 17 bases separated the two germline ends. Looked up from germline, CDR1 is SGDLS and CDR2 is YYNGEE. This CDR3 comprises 14 residues. The CDR3 bases are TGTGCCAGCAGCTCCTCCGACAGGGAGGCGACCCAGTACTTC. Its translation is CASSSSDREATQYF.

The CDR3, as DNA: TGTGCCAGCAGTTATGACGGGGAGCTGTTTTTT. This gives the protein CASSYDGELFF. The chain is built from TRBV6-5 and TRBJ2-2; D unclear. Trimming cost V 3 bases and J 7 bases, with 3 bases left between them. Germline lookup yields CDR1 MNHEY and CDR2 SVGAGI. CDR3 length equals 11 residues.

Here the CDR3 reads CASSGQGGTEKLFF. In DNA form, the CDR3 reads TGTGCCAGCAGTGGACAGGGGGGGACTGAAAAACTGTTTTTT. The gene calls are TRBV28 and TRBJ1-4; 10 bases map to TRBD1. The CDR3 totals 14 residues. Germline loops: CDR1 MDHEN, CDR2 SYDVKM. Unmatched junction bases numbered 4, after V lost 5 bases and J lost 7 bases. Full variable domain (rest looked up from reference TRBV28 and TRBJ1-4): DVKVTQSSRYLVKRTGEKVFLECVQDMDHENMFWYRQDPGLGLRLIYFSYDVKMKEKGDIPEGYSVSREKKERFSLILESASTNQTSMYLCASSGQGGTEKLFFGSGTQLSVL.

The chain carries TRBV19 and TRBJ2-4; 9 nucleotides match TRBD1. V lost 4 bases and J lost 7; bases outside the gene matches: 2. The CDR3 sequence is 13 residues long. Germline CDR1 is LNHDA and CDR2 is SQIVND (reference sequence). The CDR3 coding sequence is TGTGCCAGTAGTAGGGGGACAGGGAACATTCAGTACTTC. Translation gives CASSRGTGNIQYF.

The V call is TRBV9, the J call TRBJ2-7; TRBD2 matches 11 bases. Unmatched junction bases numbered 13, after V lost 0 bases and J lost 5 bases. The CDR3 spans 18 residues. Germline V gene data show CDR1 as SGDLS and CDR2 as YYNGEE. CDR3 sequence (DNA): TGTGCCAGCAGCGTAGGGCCCACAGCGGTAGCGGGGGGGCACGAGCAGTACTTC. It translates to CASSVGPTAVAGGHEQYF.

The rearrangement links TRBV7-8 to TRBJ2-2; 7 bases agree with TRBD1. V shed 5 bases, J shed 1 base, and the junction held 4 bases outside the gene matches. The CDR3 length is 15 residues. Per germline, CDR1 SGHVS and CDR2 FQNEAQ. Here the CDR3 DNA reads TGTGCCAGCAGCCTGGACAGGTGGAACACCGGGGAGCTGTTTTTT. Translating gives CASSLDRWNTGELFF.

The rearrangement uses TRBV23-1 and TRBJ2-4, with a possible D match to TRBD2 (5 bases). TRBV23-1 is an open reading frame whose function is uncertain. The CDR3 has 17 amino acids. V was pared by 4 bases and J by 6 bases, with 22 bases between. CDR3 protein: CASSPHRTRAGVNIQYF. Written as DNA, the CDR3 is TGCGCCAGCAGTCCCCACCGTACAAGGGCCGGGGTAAACATTCAGTACTTC.

The genes are TRBV7-2 and TRBJ2-7; D not resolved. Per germline, CDR1 SGHTA and CDR2 FQGNSA. Deletions cut 0 bases from V and 0 bases from J, with 6 bases between. The CDR3 extends over 14 amino acids. The DNA of the CDR3 is TGTGCCAGCAGCTTAGCGTTGAGCTCCTACGAGCAGTACTTC. It codes for CASSLALSSYEQYF.

In this sample, this clone is medium-sized. The chain is built from TRBV6-1 and TRBJ1-1; D gene unclear. Germline V gene data show CDR1 as MNHNS and CDR2 as SASEGT. The CDR3 is 12 amino acids. Trimming left V 3 bases short and J 1 base short, with 3 bases between. The CDR3 nucleotides are TGTGCCAGCAGTGACCCGAACACTGAAGCTTTCTTT. It yields the protein CASSDPNTEAFF.

Sample share makes this clone medium-sized. The CDR3 DNA reads as TGTGCCAGCAGTTTATCTCGTGGGGGAGCGGATGGCTACACCTTC. Translating gives CASSLSRGGADGYTF. The chain combines TRBV27 with TRBJ1-2; perhaps TRBD1 as D (5 bases). The germline gives CDR1 MNHEY, CDR2 SMNVEV (reference sequence). This CDR3 comprises 15 residues. V was clipped by 0 bases and J by 6 bases, with 14 bases between them.

The rearrangement uses TRBV4-1 and TRBJ1-1, with D unclear. CDR1 and CDR2 (germline): MGHRA, YSYEKL. The CDR3 length is 13 residues. V lost 4 bases, J lost 1 base, and 7 bases lay in between. CDR3 coding DNA: TGCGCCAGCAGCCCTGACAAGAACACTGAAGCTTTCTTT. Translated, it gives CASSPDKNTEAFF.

The chain carries TRBV11-1 and TRBJ2-2; 10 bases are a match to TRBD1. J was trimmed by 2 bases and V by 5 bases; bases with no gene match: 5. This CDR3 comprises 16 residues. In germline, CDR1 is SGHAT, CDR2 FQDESV (reference sequence). In DNA form, the CDR3 reads TGTGCCAGCAGCCCGGACAGGGGGTACAACACCGGGGAGCTGTTTTTT. Its translation is CASSPDRGYNTGELFF. The whole variable domain, filled in from reference TRBV11-1 and TRBJ2-2, reads EAEVAQSPRYKITEKSQAVAFWCDPISGHATLYWYRQILGQGPELLVQFQDESVVDDSQLPKDRFSAERLKGVDSTLKIQPAELGDSAMYLCASSPDRGYNTGELFFGEGSRLTVL.

The chain joins TRBV6-5 to TRBJ1-4; 7 bases match TRBD1. CDR1 is MNHEY and CDR2 is SVGAGI in the germline V gene. The CDR3 sequence is 11 residues long. V lost 5 bases and J lost 12; bases outside the gene matches: 3. Written as DNA, the CDR3 is TGTGCCAGCAGTAAAGGACAGGAACTGTTTTTT. It encodes CASSKGQELFF.

The J gene is TRBJ2-3, the V gene TRBV27; 10 nucleotides align to TRBD2. V was pared by 3 bases and J by 4 bases, with 4 bases of the junction left unmatched. The CDR3 is 15 residues long. Germline assignment: CDR1 MNHEY and CDR2 SMNVEV (reference sequence). Here the CDR3 DNA reads TGTGCCAGCAGTTTGGCAACTAGCGGGGCAGATACGCAGTATTTT. This codes for CASSLATSGADTQYF.

V and J are TRBV6-5 and TRBJ2-5; 8 bases align to TRBD2. The CDR3 is made up of 14 amino acids. Looked up from germline, CDR1 is MNHEY and CDR2 is SVGAGI. The ends lost 6 bases at V and 1 base at J; junction bases unmatched: 4. The CDR3 DNA follows: TGTGCCAGCAGAGTAGCGGGGCGCCAAGAGACCCAGTACTTC. Encoded protein: CASRVAGRQETQYF.

The chain carries TRBV10-3 and TRBJ2-1; 9 bases map to TRBD1. CDR1 ENHRY and CDR2 SYGVKD come from the germline V gene. The CDR3 is made up of 14 amino acids. V lost 6 bases to trimming and J lost 7 bases; unmatched junction nucleotides: 7. This chain's CDR3 is CAIRGTGQWNEQFF. CDR3 DNA: TGTGCCATCAGGGGGACAGGGCAGTGGAATGAGCAGTTCTTC.

There are a few counts of this clone. The V and J genes are TRBV12-5 and TRBJ1-2; TRBD1 agrees at 7 bases. The CDR3 spans 14 residues. V dropped 2 bases and J dropped 6; count of bases not matched to a gene: 6. The germline CDR1 and CDR2 sequences are LGHNT and FRNRAP. The CDR3 spells CASGLYRGWDGYTF. In nucleotides, the CDR3 is TGTGCTAGTGGTTTGTACAGGGGATGGGATGGCTACACCTTC. Full variable domain (remainder filled in from reference TRBV12-5 and TRBJ1-2): DARVTQTPRHKVTEMGQEVTMRCQPILGHNTVFWYRQTMMQGLELLAYFRNRAPLDDSGMPKDRFSAEMPDATLATLKIQPSEPRDSAVYFCASGLYRGWDGYTFGSGTRLTVV.

The chain uses TRBV10-1 and TRBJ1-5; 8 nucleotides line up with TRBD1. This CDR3 contains 16 residues. Germline CDR1 is WNHNN and CDR2 is SYGVQD (reference sequence). After removal of 4 bases from V and 2 bases from J, the junction contained 7 bases not matched to a gene. CDR3: CASSGRQGFGNQPQHF. CDR3 nucleotides: TGCGCCAGCAGTGGACGACAGGGGTTCGGCAATCAGCCCCAGCATTTT.

This clone showed up just a few times. The chain has TRBV7-8 and TRBJ2-1; 11 bases are a match to TRBD2. J was trimmed by 12 bases and V by 1 base; bases with no gene match: 11. CDR3 size: 16 residues. The germline V gene has CDR1 SGHVS and CDR2 FQNEAQ. Here the CDR3 DNA reads TGTGCCAGCAGCTTAGGAGGGACTAGCGGAGAGATTAGGCAGTTCTTC. It specifies CASSLGGTSGEIRQFF. Together with reference TRBV7-8 and TRBJ2-1, the CDR3 gives the full variable domain: GAGVSQSPRYKVAKRGQDVALRCDPISGHVSLFWYQQALGQGPEFLTYFQNEAQLDKSGLPSDRFFAERPEGSVSTLKIQRTQQEDSAVYLCASSLGGTSGEIRQFFGPGTRLTVL.

The rearrangement joins TRBV7-6 to TRBJ1-4; D possibly corresponds to TRBD1 (6 bases). Trimming cost V 5 bases and J 5 bases, with 15 bases left between them. The CDR3 totals 15 residues. Germline CDR1 SGHVS, CDR2 FNYEAQ. The CDR3 nucleotides are TGTGCCAGCAGCGCACTACAGGGTACCAATGAAAAACTGTTTTTT. Translation gives CASSALQGTNEKLFF.

The chain recombines TRBV4-3 with TRBJ2-7, with D perhaps TRBD2 (5 bases). The CDR3 length is 16 residues. CDR1 and CDR2 (germline): LGHNA, YSLEER. V lost 0 bases and J 5 bases, leaving 17 bases between the germline ends. The CDR3 nucleotides are TGCGCCAGCAGCCAAGATTGGACTCTTAAGGCCCACGAGCAGTACTTC. Protein sequence: CASSQDWTLKAHEQYF.